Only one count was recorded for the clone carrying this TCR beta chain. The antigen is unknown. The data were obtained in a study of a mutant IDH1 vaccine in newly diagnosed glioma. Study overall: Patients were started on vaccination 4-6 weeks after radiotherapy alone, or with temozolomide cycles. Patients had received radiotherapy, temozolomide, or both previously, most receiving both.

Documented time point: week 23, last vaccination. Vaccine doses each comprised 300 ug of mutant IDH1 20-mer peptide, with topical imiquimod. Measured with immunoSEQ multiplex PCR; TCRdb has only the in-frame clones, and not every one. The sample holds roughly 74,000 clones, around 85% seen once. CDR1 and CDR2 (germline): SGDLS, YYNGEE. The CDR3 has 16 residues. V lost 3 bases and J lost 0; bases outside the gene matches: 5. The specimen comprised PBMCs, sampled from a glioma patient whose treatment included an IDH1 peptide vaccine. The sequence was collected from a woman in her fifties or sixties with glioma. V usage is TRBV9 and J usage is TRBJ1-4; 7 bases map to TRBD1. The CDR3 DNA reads TGTGCCAGCAGCGCCGAAACAGGGGCAACTAATGAAAAACTGTTTTTT. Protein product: CASSAETGATNEKLFF.